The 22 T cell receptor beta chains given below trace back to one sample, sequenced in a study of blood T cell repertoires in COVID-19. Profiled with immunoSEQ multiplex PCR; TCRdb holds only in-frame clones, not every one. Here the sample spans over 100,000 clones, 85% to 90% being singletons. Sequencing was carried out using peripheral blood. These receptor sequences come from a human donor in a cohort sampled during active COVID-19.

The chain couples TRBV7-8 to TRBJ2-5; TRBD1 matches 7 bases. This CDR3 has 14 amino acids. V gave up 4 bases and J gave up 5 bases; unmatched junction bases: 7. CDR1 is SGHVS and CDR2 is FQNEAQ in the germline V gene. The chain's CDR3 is CASSSAMTGETQYF. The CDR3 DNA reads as TGTGCCAGCAGCTCAGCGATGACAGGGGAGACCCAGTACTTC.

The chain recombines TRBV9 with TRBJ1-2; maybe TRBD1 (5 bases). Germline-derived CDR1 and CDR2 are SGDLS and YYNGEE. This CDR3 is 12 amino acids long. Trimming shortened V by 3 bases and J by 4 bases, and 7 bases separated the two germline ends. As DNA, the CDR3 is TGTGCCAGCAGCGCGACAGCCTATGGCTACACCTTC. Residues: CASSATAYGYTF.

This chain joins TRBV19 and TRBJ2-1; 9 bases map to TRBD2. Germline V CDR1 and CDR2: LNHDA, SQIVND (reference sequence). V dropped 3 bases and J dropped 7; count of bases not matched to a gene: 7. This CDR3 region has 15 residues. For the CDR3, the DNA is TGTGCCAGTAGTATGTTGGCGGGAGGGCCGAATGAGCAGTTCTTC. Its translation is CASSMLAGGPNEQFF.

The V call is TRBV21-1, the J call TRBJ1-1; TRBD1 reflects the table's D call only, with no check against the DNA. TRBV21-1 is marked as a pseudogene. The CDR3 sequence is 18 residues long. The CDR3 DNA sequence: TGTGCCAGCAGCACCCCAGGGGGCCGACAAATTTTGAACACTGAAGCTTTCTTT. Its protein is CASSTPGGRQILNTEAFF.

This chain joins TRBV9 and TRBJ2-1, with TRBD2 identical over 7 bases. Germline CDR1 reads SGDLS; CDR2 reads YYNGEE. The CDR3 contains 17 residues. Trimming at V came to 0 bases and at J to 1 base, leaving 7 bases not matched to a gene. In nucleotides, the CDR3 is TGTGCCAGCAGCGTAGCGGGAGGACGGAATTCCTACAATGAGCAGTTCTTC. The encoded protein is CASSVAGGRNSYNEQFF.

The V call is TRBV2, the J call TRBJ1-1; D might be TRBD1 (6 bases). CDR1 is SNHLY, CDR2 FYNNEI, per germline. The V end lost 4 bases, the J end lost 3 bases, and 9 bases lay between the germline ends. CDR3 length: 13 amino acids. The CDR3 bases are TGTGCCAGCAGTGGGGGGCCCGACACTGAAGCTTTCTTT. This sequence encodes CASSGGPDTEAFF.

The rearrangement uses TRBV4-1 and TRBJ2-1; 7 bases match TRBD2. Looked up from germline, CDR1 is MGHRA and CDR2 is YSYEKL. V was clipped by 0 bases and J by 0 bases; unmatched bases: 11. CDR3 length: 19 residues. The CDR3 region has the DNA TGCGCCAGCAGCCAAGATTGGGCTAGCGGACTCCGCTCCTACAATGAGCAGTTCTTC. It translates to CASSQDWASGLRSYNEQFF.

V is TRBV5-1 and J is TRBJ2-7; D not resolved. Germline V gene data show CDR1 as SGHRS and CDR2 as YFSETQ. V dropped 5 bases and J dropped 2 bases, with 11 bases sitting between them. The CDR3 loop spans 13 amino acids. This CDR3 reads CASSLDGTYEQYF. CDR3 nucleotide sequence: TGCGCCAGCAGTCTAGACGGAACCTACGAGCAGTACTTC.

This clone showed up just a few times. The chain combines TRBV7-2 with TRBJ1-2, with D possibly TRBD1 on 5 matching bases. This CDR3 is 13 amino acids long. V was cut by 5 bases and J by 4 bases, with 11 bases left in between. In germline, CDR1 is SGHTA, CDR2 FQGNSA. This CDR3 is CASSPTGGYGYTF. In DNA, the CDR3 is TGTGCCAGCAGCCCGACGGGGGGCTATGGCTACACCTTC. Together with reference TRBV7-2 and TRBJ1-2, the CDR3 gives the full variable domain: GAGVSQSPSNKVTEKGKDVELRCDPISGHTALYWYRQSLGQGLEFLIYFQGNSAPDKSGLPSDRFSAERTGGSVSTLTIQRTQQEDSAVYLCASSPTGGYGYTFGSGTRLTVV.

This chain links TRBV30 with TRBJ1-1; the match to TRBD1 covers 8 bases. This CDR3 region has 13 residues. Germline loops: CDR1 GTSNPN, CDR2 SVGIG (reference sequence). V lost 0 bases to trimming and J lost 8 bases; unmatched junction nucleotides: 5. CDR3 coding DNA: TGTGCCTGGAGTGTACGGACAGGGCGAGAAGCTTTCTTT. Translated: CAWSVRTGREAFF. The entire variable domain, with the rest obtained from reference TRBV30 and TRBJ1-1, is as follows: SQTIHQWPATLVQPVGSPLSLECTVEGTSNPNLYWYRQAAGRGLQLLFYSVGIGQISSEVPQNLSASRPQDRQFILSSKKLLLSDSGFYLCAWSVRTGREAFFGQGTRLTVV.

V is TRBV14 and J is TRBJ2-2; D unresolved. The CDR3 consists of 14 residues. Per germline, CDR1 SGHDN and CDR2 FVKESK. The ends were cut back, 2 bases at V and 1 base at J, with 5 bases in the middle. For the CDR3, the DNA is TGTGCCAGCAGCCAACTTAAGAACACCGGGGAGCTGTTTTTT. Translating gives CASSQLKNTGELFF.

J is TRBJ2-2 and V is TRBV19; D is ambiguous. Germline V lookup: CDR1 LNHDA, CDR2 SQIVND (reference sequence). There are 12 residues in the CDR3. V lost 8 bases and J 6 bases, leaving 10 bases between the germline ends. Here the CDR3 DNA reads TGTGCCAGTGGAAGGAGACCCGGGGAGCTGTTTTTT. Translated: CASGRRPGELFF.

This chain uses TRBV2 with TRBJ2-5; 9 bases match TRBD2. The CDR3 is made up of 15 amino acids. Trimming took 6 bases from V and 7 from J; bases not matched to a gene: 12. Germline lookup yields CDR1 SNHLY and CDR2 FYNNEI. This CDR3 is CASRSSGGRGVTQYF. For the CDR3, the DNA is TGTGCCAGCAGGAGTAGCGGGGGACGGGGGGTGACCCAGTACTTC.

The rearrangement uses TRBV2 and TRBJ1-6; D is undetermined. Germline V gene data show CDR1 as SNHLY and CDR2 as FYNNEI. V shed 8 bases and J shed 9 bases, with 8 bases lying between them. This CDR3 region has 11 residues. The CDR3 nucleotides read TGTGCCAGCCAGATCCGTTCACCCCTCCACTTT. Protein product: CASQIRSPLHF.

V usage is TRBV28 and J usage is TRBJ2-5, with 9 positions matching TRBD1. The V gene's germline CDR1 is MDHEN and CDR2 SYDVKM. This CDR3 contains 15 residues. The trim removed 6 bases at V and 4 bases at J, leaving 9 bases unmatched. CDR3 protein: CASRPGTGFSETQYF. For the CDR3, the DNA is TGTGCCAGCAGACCCGGGACAGGGTTTTCAGAGACCCAGTACTTC. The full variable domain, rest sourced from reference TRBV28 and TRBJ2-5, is DVKVTQSSRYLVKRTGEKVFLECVQDMDHENMFWYRQDPGLGLRLIYFSYDVKMKEKGDIPEGYSVSREKKERFSLILESASTNQTSMYLCASRPGTGFSETQYFGPGTRLLVL.

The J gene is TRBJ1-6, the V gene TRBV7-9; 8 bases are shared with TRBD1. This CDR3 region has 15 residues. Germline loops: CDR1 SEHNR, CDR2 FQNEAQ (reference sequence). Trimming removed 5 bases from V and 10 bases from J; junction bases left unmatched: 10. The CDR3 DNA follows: TGTGCCAGCAGCAAAGTACAGGGGGGAAACTCACCCCTCCACTTT. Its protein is CASSKVQGGNSPLHF.

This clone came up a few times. CDR3 nucleotide sequence: TGTGCCATCAGTGAGCAGGGGACTGGAAACACCATATATTTT. Encoded protein: CAISEQGTGNTIYF. V usage is TRBV10-3 and J usage is TRBJ1-3, with D possibly TRBD1 on 6 matching bases. The CDR3 totals 14 residues. Germline CDR1 ENHRY, CDR2 SYGVKD. The V end lost 2 bases, the J end lost 2 bases, and 7 bases lay between the germline ends.

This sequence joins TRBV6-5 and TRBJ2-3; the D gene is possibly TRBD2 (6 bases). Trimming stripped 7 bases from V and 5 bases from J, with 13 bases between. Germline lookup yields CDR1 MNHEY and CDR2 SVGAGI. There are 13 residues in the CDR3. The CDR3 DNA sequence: TGTGCCAGCAAGACGGGGGTGAAAGATACGCAGTATTTT. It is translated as CASKTGVKDTQYF.

The CDR3 sequence is CASSFTGTGGYEQYF. CDR3 DNA sequence: TGTGCCAGCAGCTTCACCGGGACAGGGGGCTACGAGCAGTACTTC. J is TRBJ2-7 and V is TRBV7-2; 11 bases are a match to TRBD1. The germline gives CDR1 SGHTA, CDR2 FQGNSA. This CDR3 has 15 amino acids. The V and J ends lost 3 bases and 3 bases, in that order; junction bases with no gene match: 4. Full variable domain (remainder filled in from reference TRBV7-2 and TRBJ2-7): GAGVSQSPSNKVTEKGKDVELRCDPISGHTALYWYRQSLGQGLEFLIYFQGNSAPDKSGLPSDRFSAERTGGSVSTLTIQRTQQEDSAVYLCASSFTGTGGYEQYFGPGTRLTVT.

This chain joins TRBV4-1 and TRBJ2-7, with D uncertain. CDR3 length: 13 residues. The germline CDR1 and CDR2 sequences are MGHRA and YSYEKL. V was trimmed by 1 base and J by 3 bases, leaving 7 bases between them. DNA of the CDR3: TGCGCCAGCAGCCAAGTTCCGAGCTACGAGCAGTACTTC. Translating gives CASSQVPSYEQYF.

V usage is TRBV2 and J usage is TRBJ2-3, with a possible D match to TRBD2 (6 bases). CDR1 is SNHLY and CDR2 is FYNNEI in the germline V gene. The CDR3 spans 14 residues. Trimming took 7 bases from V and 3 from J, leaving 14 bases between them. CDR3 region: CASKEGKNTDTQYF. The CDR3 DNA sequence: TGTGCCAGCAAGGAGGGGAAAAATACAGATACGCAGTATTTT.

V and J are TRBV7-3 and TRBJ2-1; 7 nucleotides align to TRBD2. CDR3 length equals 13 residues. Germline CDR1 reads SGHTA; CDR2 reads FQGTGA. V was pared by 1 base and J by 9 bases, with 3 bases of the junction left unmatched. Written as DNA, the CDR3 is TGTGCCAGCAGCTTAATGACGGGGGGTGAGCAGTTCTTC. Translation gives CASSLMTGGEQFF.